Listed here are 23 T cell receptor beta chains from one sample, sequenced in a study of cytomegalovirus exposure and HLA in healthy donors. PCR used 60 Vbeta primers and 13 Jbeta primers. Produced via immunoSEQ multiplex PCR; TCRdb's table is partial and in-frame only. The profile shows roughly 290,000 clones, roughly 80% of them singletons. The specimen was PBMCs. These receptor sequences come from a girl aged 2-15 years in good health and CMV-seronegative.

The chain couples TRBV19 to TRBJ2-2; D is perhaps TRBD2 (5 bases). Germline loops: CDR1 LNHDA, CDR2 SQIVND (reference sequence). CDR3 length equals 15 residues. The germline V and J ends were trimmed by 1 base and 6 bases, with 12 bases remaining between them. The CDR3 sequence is CASSIGGSFPGELFF. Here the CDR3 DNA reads TGTGCCAGTAGTATAGGAGGGAGTTTCCCCGGGGAGCTGTTTTTT. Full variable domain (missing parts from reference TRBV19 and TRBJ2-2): DGGITQSPKYLFRKEGQNVTLSCEQNLNHDAMYWYRQDPGQGLRLIYYSQIVNDFQKGDIAEGYSVSREKKESFPLTVTSAQKNPTAFYLCASSIGGSFPGELFFGEGSRLTVL.

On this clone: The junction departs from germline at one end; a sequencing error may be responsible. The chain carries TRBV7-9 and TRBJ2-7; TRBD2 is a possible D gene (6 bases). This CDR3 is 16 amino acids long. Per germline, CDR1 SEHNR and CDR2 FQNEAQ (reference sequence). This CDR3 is CSSSRYYYGSNYEQYF. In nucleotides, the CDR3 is TGTTCCAGCAGCCGCTACTATTACGGGAGTAATTACGAGCAGTACTTC. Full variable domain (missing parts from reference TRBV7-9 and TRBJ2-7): DTGVSQNPRHKITKRGQNVTFRCDPISEHNRLYWYRQTLGQGPEFLTYFQNEAQLEKSRLLSDRFSAERPKGSFSTLEIQRTEQGDSAMYLCSSSRYYYGSNYEQYFGPGTRLTVT.

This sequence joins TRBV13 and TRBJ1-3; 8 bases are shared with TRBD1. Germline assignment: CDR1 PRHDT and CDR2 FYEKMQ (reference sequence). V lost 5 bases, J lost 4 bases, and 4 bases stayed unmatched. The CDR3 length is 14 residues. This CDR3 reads CASSAGTGGNTIYF. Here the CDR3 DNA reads TGTGCCAGCAGCGCCGGGACAGGAGGAAACACCATATATTTT. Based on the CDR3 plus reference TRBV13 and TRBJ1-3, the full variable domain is AAGVIQSPRHLIKEKRETATLKCYPIPRHDTVYWYQQGPGQDPQFLISFYEKMQSDKGSIPDRFSAQQFSDYHSELNMSSLELGDSALYFCASSAGTGGNTIYFGEGSWLTVV.

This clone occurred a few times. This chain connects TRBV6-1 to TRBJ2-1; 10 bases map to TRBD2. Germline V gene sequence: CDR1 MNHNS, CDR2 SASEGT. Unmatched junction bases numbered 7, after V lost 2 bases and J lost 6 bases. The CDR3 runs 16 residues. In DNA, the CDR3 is TGTGCCAGCAGTGAATCAGGGCTAGCGGGAGTCAATGAGCAGTTCTTC. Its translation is CASSESGLAGVNEQFF.

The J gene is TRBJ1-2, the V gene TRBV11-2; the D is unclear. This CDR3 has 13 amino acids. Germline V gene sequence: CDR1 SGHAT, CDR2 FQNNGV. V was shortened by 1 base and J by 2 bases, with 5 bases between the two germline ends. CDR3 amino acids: CASSLGRNYGYTF. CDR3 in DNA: TGTGCCAGCAGCTTAGGGCGGAACTATGGCTACACCTTC.

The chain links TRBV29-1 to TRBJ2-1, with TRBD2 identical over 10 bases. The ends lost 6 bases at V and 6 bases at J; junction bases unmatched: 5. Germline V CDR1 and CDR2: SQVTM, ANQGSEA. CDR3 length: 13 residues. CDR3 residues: CSVMVAGGNEQFF. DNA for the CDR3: TGCAGCGTAATGGTAGCGGGAGGCAATGAGCAGTTCTTC.

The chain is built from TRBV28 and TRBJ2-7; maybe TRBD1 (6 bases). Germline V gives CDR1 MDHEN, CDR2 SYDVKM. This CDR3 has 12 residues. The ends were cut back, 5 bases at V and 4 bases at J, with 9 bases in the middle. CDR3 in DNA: TGTGCCAGCAGTGTGGGACATTACGAGCAGTACTTC. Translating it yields CASSVGHYEQYF.

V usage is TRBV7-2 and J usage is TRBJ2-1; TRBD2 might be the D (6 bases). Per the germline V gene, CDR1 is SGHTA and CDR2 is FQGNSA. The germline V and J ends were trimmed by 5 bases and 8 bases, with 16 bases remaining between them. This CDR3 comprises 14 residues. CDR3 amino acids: CASSPSAGMDEQFF. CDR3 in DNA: TGTGCCAGCAGCCCAAGTGCGGGAATGGATGAGCAGTTCTTC.

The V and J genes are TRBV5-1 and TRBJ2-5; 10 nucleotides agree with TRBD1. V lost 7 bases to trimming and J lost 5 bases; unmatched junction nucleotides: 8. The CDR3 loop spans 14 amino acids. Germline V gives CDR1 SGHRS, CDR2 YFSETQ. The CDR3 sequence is CASGIGTGEETQYF. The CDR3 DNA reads TGCGCCAGCGGCATCGGGACAGGGGAGGAGACCCAGTACTTC.

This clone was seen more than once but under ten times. CDR3 protein: CASSPSVGYTF. In DNA, the CDR3 is TGTGCCAGCAGCCCTTCGGTTGGCTACACCTTC. The chain uses TRBV11-2 and TRBJ1-2; D is undetermined. Between the trimmed V and J ends, which lost 5 bases and 7 bases, there was a span of 8 bases. Germline CDR1 SGHAT, CDR2 FQNNGV. The CDR3 sequence is 11 residues long.

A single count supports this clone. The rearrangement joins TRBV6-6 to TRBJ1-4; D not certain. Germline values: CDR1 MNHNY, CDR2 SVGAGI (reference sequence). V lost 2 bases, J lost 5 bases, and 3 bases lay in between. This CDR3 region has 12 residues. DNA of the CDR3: TGTGCCAGCAGTTACCCGAATGAAAAACTGTTTTTT. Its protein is CASSYPNEKLFF.

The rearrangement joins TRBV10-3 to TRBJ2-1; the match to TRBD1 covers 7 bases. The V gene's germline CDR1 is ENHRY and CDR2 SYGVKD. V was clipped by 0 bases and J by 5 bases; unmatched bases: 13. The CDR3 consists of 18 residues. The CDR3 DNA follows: TGTGCCATCAGTGAGTCTGCGGTTAACAGGGGCGGCCACAATGAGCAGTTCTTC. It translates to CAISESAVNRGGHNEQFF.

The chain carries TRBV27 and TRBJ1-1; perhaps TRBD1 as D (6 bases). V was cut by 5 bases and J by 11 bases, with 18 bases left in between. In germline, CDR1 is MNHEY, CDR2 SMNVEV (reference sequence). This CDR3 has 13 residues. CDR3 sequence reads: CASSTTTTGLAFF. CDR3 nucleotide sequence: TGTGCCAGCAGTACCACTACAACAGGGTTGGCTTTCTTT.

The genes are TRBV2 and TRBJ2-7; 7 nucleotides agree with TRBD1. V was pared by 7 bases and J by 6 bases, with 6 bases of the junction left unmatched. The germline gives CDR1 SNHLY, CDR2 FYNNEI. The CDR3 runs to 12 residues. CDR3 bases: TGTGCCAGCACCGGCAGGGGGTCCGAGCAGTACTTC. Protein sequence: CASTGRGSEQYF.

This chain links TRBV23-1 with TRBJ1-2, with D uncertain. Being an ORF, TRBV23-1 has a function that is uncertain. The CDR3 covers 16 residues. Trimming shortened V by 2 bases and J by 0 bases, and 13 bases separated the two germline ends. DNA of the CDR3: TGCGCCAGCAGTCAAGGCGTTGACCTAGCTAACTATGGCTACACCTTC. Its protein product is CASSQGVDLANYGYTF.

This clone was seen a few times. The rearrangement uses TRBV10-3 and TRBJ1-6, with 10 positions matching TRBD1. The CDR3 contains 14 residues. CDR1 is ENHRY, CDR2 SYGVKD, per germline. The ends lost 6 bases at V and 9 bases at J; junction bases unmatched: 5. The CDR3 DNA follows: TGTGCCATCAGGGGGACAGGGGAGGGTTCACCCCTCCACTTT. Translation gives CAIRGTGEGSPLHF.

CDR3 amino acids: CASSLEWWGGQLSYEQYF. The CDR3 DNA reads TGTGCCAGCAGCTTAGAATGGTGGGGGGGCCAACTCTCCTACGAGCAGTACTTC. V is TRBV7-8 and J is TRBJ2-7; maybe TRBD2 (7 bases). Per germline, CDR1 SGHVS and CDR2 FQNEAQ. V gave up 1 base and J gave up 0 bases, with 19 bases separating them. The CDR3 has 18 residues. Based on the CDR3 plus reference TRBV7-8 and TRBJ2-7, the full variable domain is GAGVSQSPRYKVAKRGQDVALRCDPISGHVSLFWYQQALGQGPEFLTYFQNEAQLDKSGLPSDRFFAERPEGSVSTLKIQRTQQEDSAVYLCASSLEWWGGQLSYEQYFGPGTRLTVT.

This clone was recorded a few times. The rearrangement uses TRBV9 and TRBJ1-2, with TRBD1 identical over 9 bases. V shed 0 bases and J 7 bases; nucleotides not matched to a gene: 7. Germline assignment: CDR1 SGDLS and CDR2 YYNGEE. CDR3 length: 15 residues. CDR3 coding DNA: TGTGCCAGCAGCGTAGCTGTAGGACAGGGGATTGGCTACACCTTC. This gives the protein CASSVAVGQGIGYTF.

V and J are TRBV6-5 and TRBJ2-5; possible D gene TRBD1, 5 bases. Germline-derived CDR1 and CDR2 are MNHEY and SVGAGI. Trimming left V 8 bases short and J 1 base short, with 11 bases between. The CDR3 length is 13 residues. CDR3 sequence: CASYRGTQETQYF. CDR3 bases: TGTGCCAGCTATAGGGGAACCCAAGAGACCCAGTACTTC.

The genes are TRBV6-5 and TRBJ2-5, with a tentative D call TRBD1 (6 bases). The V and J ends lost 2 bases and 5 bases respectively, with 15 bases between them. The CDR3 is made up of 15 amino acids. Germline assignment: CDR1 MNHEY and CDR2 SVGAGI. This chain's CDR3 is CASSYAGTPGETQYF. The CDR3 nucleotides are TGTGCCAGCAGTTACGCAGGGACACCCGGGGAGACCCAGTACTTC.

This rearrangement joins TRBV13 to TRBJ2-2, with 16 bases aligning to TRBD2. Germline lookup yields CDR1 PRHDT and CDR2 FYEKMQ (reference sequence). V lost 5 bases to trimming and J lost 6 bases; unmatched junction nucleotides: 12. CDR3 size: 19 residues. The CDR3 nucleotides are TGTGCCAGCAGCCCCCGCACCGGGACTAGCGGGGGGGAGTCCGGGGAGCTGTTTTTT. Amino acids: CASSPRTGTSGGESGELFF.

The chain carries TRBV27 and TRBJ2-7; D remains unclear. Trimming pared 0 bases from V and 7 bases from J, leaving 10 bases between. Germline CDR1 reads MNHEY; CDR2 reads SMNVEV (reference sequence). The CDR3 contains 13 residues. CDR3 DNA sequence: TGTGCCAGCAGTTTATCCAGGAAAGGAGAGCAGTACTTC. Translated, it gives CASSLSRKGEQYF.

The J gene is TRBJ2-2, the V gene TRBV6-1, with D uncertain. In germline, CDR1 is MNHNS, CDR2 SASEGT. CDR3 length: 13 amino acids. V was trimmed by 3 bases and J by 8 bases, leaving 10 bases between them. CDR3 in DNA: TGTGCCAGCAGTGACACAATCCCGGGGGAGCTGTTTTTT. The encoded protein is CASSDTIPGELFF.